Listed below are T cell receptor beta chains from one sample, sequenced in a study of identical twins. TCRdb re-derived calls from the 5' RACE reads in MiXCR, one entry per CDR3 protein. The table lists approximately 190,000 distinct CDR3 sequences, about a sixth of them singletons, with 40% in the top ten. Separately, the same data were catalogued under a study of T cells expressing NK-cell markers.

Sequencing input: CD8+ T cells sorted from blood. The receptors derive from a young woman in good health. Each CDR3 is given with its conserved first and last residue. The D gene is left open where the match is weak. Rows may omit the clone size; those that give it use once, few, many or a size class.

cdr3_nt	cdr3_aa	clone_size	cdr3_length	v_call	j_call	d_call
TGTGCCAGCCGGACAGGGCTTGGGGACGAGCAGTACTTC	CASRTGLGDEQYF	NA	13	TRBV6-2/TRBV6-3	TRBJ2-7	TRBD1
TGCGCCAGCAGATTCCGGGATTTTCCCGATGGCTACACCTTC	CASRFRDFPDGYTF	few	14	TRBV5-1	TRBJ1-2	NA
TGTGCCAGCAGAACGGTGGGAGGCGTCGACGAGCAGTACTTC	CASRTVGGVDEQYF	few	14	TRBV7-9	TRBJ2-7	NA
TGTGCCAGCAGTACAGCGGGAAAAGAGACCCAGTACTTC	CASSTAGKETQYF	few	13	TRBV6-2/TRBV6-3	TRBJ2-5	TRBD2
TGTGCCAGCAGCCGCAAGGGTAGGGCCCCCGGGGAGCTGTTTTTT	CASSRKGRAPGELFF	NA	15	TRBV7-9	TRBJ2-2	NA
TGTGCCAGCAGCTTGGCCGTCAGCGGGCGCACCGGGGAGCTGTTTTTT	CASSLAVSGRTGELFF	few	16	TRBV5-6	TRBJ2-2	NA
TGTGCCAGCAGTTTCGGGACTAGCGGCCCGGATACGCAGTATTTT	CASSFGTSGPDTQYF	few	15	TRBV27	TRBJ2-3	TRBD2
TGTGCCAGCAGCCTGATTCGAGGTCAGACCGGGGAGCTGTTTTTT	CASSLIRGQTGELFF	NA	15	TRBV7-8	TRBJ2-2	NA
TGCAGTGCTTGGGGTCAGGGAGAAGCTTTCTTT	CSAWGQGEAFF	few	11	TRBV20-1	TRBJ1-1	NA
TGCAGTGGCACGGGACTAGCGACTCGCACAGATACGCAGTATTTT	CSGTGLATRTDTQYF	few	15	TRBV20-1	TRBJ2-3	TRBD2
TGTGCCAGCAGCTCGAGCTTTGGGACGGCCCGGGTCCTGACTTTC	CASSSSFGTARVLTF	NA	15	TRBV7-9	TRBJ2-6	NA
TGTGCCAGCAGCCAAGAACTAGCGACAGATACGCAGTATTTT	CASSQELATDTQYF	many	14	TRBV3-1	TRBJ2-3	TRBD2
TGTGCCACCAGCAGTCCGCCTAACTATGGCTACACCTTC	CATSSPPNYGYTF	few	13	TRBV15	TRBJ1-2	NA
TGTGCCAGCGGGCCCTACAATCAGCCCCAGCATTTT	CASGPYNQPQHF	NA	12	TRBV6-5	TRBJ1-5	NA
TGCGCCAGCAGCTTGTTGGGTAGCCGGGATGAGCAGTTCTTC	CASSLLGSRDEQFF	many	14	TRBV5-1	TRBJ2-1	NA
TGCAGTGCTAGAGATAAGATACGGGGGTCCTACAATGAGCAGTTCTTC	CSARDKIRGSYNEQFF	once	16	TRBV20-1	TRBJ2-1	NA
TGTGCCAGCAGTTACTCGGGTTCCTACGAGCAGTACTTC	CASSYSGSYEQYF	many	13	TRBV6-5	TRBJ2-7	NA
TGTGCCAGCAGCTTGGTCGGGGATGAGCAGTTCTTC	CASSLVGDEQFF	many	12	TRBV5-5	TRBJ2-1	NA
TGTGCCAGCAGCGGAGACAGGGCTTTTTCGTACGAGCAGTACTTC	CASSGDRAFSYEQYF	few	15	TRBV9	TRBJ2-7	TRBD1
TGTGCCAGCAGTTTATCGCATGGGTTGACCACTGAAGCTTTCTTT	CASSLSHGLTTEAFF	NA	15	TRBV27	TRBJ1-1	NA
TGTGCCAGCAAGGCAGGGTGGTCTCGCGAGCAGTACTTC	CASKAGWSREQYF	few	13	TRBV2	TRBJ2-7	NA
TGTGCCAGCAGTCAAGGGGGCGCCGCCTACGAGCAGTACTTC	CASSQGGAAYEQYF	NA	14	TRBV6-1	TRBJ2-7	TRBD1
TGTGCCAGCAGCCCGGTGGGGGGAGCAACCTCCTACGAGCAGTACTTC	CASSPVGGATSYEQYF	NA	16	TRBV7-9	TRBJ2-7	NA
TGCGCCAGCAGCTATTCGGGGCAGGGCCAAGAGACCCAGTACTTC	CASSYSGQGQETQYF	few	15	TRBV5-1	TRBJ2-5	NA
TGCAGTGCTAGAGCGGGTAGCGGGGACACCTACGAGCAGTACTTC	CSARAGSGDTYEQYF	NA	15	TRBV20-1	TRBJ2-7	TRBD2
TGTGCCAGCAGCCCCGCTAGCAATCAGCCCCAGCATTTT	CASSPASNQPQHF	NA	13	TRBV14	TRBJ1-5	NA
TGTGCCAGCAGTCCGGACCGGGGGGATACGCAGTATTTT	CASSPDRGDTQYF	few	13	TRBV7-9	TRBJ2-3	NA
TGTGCCATCAGTGAGTCGGAGGGAGGGCCGACCGGGGAGCTGTTTTTT	CAISESEGGPTGELFF	NA	16	TRBV10-3	TRBJ2-2	TRBD2
TGTGCCAGCAGCTTGGGCAGGGGCTATGGCTACACCTTC	CASSLGRGYGYTF	few	13	TRBV7-8	TRBJ1-2	NA
TGTGCCAGCAGCTTAACTTACTTCTCGGATACGCAGTATTTT	CASSLTYFSDTQYF	few	14	TRBV7-9	TRBJ2-3	NA
TGTGCCAGCAGCTTAGCCGGACCCTATCAGGGGCTCCTCCAAGAGACCCAGTACTTC	CASSLAGPYQGLLQETQYF	few	19	TRBV11-1	TRBJ2-5	NA
TGTGCCAGCAGCCGACGCCACGAGCAGTACTTC	CASSRRHEQYF	many	11	TRBV12-3/TRBV12-4	TRBJ2-7	NA
TGTGCCAGCAGTCCTAGCGGGGGCTACGAGCAGTACTTC	CASSPSGGYEQYF	many	13	TRBV27	TRBJ2-7	TRBD2
TGCAGTGTACCAGACCCCGGGACTAGCGGAGATATCTACGAGCAGTACTTC	CSVPDPGTSGDIYEQYF	NA	17	TRBV20-1	TRBJ2-7	TRBD2
TGTGCCAGCAGCTCACCGGGACACCACAATGAGCAGTTCTTC	CASSSPGHHNEQFF	medium-sized	14	TRBV7-8	TRBJ2-1	NA
TGTGCCAGTAGTTCCTCGACAGAAGCCTACGAGCAGTACTTC	CASSSSTEAYEQYF	NA	14	TRBV19	TRBJ2-7	NA
TGCAGCGTGTTGGGGGATACCTATGGCTACACCTTC	CSVLGDTYGYTF	few	12	TRBV29-1	TRBJ1-2	NA
TGTGCCGGGGGCCCGGGGGGAAATATGAACACTGAAGCTTTCTTT	CAGGPGGNMNTEAFF	NA	15	TRBV7-9	TRBJ1-1	NA
TGCAGCTTTCAAGCGGGACAAGAGACCCAGTACTTC	CSFQAGQETQYF	few	12	TRBV29-1	TRBJ2-5	TRBD2
TGTGCCAGCAGCCAAGAGCGGCAGCGGATCACAGATACGCAGTATTTT	CASSQERQRITDTQYF	few	16	TRBV3-1	TRBJ2-3	NA